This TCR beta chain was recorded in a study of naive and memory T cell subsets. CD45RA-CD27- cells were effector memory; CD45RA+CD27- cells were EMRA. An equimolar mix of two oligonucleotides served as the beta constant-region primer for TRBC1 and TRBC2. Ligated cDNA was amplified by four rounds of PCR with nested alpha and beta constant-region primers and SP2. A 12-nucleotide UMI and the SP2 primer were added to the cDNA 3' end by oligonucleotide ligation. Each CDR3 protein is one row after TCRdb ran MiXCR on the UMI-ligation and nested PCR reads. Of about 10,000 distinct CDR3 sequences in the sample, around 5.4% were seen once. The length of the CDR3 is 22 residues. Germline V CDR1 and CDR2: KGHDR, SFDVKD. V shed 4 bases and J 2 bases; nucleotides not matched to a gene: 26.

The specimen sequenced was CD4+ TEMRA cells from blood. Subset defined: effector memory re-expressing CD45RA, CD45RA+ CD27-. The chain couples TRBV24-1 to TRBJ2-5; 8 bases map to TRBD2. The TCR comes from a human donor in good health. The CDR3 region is CATSDTGSGAQETQSAQETQYF. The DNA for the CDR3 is TGTGCCACCAGTGACACGGGTAGCGGGGCTCAAGAGACCCAGTCGGCTCAAGAGACCCAGTACTTC.